Below, 13 T cell receptor beta chains from the same sample are listed, as sequenced in a study of OX40 agonist ivuxolimab in advanced cancers. The receptor library was made with the immunoSEQ multiplex PCR assay. TCRdb took this table from immuneACCESS and kept in-frame rearrangements with V and J called. Such tables lack part of the clones; where checked against another copy, unresolved V genes explain under half of the gap, and the rest is unexplained. Counted in this sample were fewer than 75,000 clones; 87% of them appeared once. Jointly, the top ten make up approximately 2.8% of the sample. The source was CD4+ or CD8+ T cells sorted from blood, collected in a trial of the OX40 agonist ivuxolimab. The receptors were gathered from an adult with an advanced solid tumor such as melanoma, head and neck, liver or kidney cancer.

The rearrangement links TRBV5-8 to TRBJ2-5; unclear D gene. Germline V gene sequence: CDR1 SGHTS, CDR2 YDEGEE. The V end was cut by 6 bases, the J end by 2 bases, with 14 bases between. The CDR3 has 14 amino acids. The CDR3 region is CASTPRAQQETQYF. CDR3 bases: TGTGCCAGCACCCCTCGGGCCCAGCAAGAGACCCAGTACTTC.

The chain has TRBV29-1 and TRBJ2-3, with D possibly TRBD2 on 6 matching bases. Trimming removed 6 bases at V and 0 bases at J, with 16 bases between. This CDR3 has 15 amino acids. Germline lookup yields CDR1 SQVTM and CDR2 ANQGSEA. This CDR3 is CSVSLADYSTDTQYF. The CDR3 DNA follows: TGCAGCGTCTCACTAGCAGACTATAGCACAGATACGCAGTATTTT.

The rearrangement joins TRBV10-3 to TRBJ1-2, with 8 bases matching TRBD1. CDR1 is ENHRY, CDR2 SYGVKD, per germline. The CDR3 totals 15 residues. J gave up 0 bases and V 5 bases, and 5 bases lay outside the gene matches. Here the CDR3 reads CAISRQGTSNYGYTF. Written as DNA, the CDR3 is TGTGCCATCAGTAGACAGGGGACTTCTAACTATGGCTACACCTTC.

This clone was seen a handful of times. The chain employs TRBV29-1 and TRBJ1-2; TRBD1 aligns across 9 bases. Trimming took 6 bases from V and 2 from J; bases not matched to a gene: 4. CDR3 length: 13 amino acids. Germline-derived CDR1 and CDR2 are SQVTM and ANQGSEA. The CDR3 DNA follows: TGCAGCGTGACCGGGACAGGGAACTATGGCTACACCTTC. Translated: CSVTGTGNYGYTF. The full variable domain, rest sourced from reference TRBV29-1 and TRBJ1-2, is SAVISQKPSRDICQRGTSLTIQCQVDSQVTMMFWYRQQPGQSLTLIATANQGSEATYESGFVIDKFPISRPNLTFSTLTVSNMSPEDSSIYLCSVTGTGNYGYTFGSGTRLTVV.

V and J are TRBV5-6 and TRBJ1-2; 8 bases agree with TRBD1. The germline V gene has CDR1 SGHDT and CDR2 YYEEEE. This CDR3 comprises 13 residues. V trimming: 0 bases; J trimming: 8 bases; junction bases outside the gene matches: 3. The CDR3: CASSLEQGDGYTF. CDR3 DNA: TGTGCCAGCAGCTTGGAACAGGGGGACGGCTACACCTTC.

The rearrangement links TRBV19 to TRBJ2-3, with D maybe TRBD1 (5 bases). The length of the CDR3 is 15 residues. V was pared by 2 bases and J by 1 base, with 10 bases between. Germline values: CDR1 LNHDA, CDR2 SQIVND (reference sequence). CDR3 coding DNA: TGTGCCAGTAGTATACGCAGGGCGGGCACAGATACGCAGTATTTT. Its protein product is CASSIRRAGTDTQYF.

In nucleotides, the CDR3 is TGTGCCAGCAGCTGGAAGCAAGGGGATGGCTACACCTTC. Translated, it gives CASSWKQGDGYTF. The chain uses TRBV7-9 and TRBJ1-2, with D possibly TRBD1 on 5 matching bases. V was pared by 4 bases and J by 6 bases, with 12 bases between. Germline V gene sequence: CDR1 SEHNR, CDR2 FQNEAQ (reference sequence). This CDR3 comprises 13 residues.

This chain joins TRBV15 and TRBJ2-7; D may be TRBD1 or TRBD2 (6 bases each). Trimming left V 3 bases short and J 2 bases short, with 14 bases between. The CDR3 contains 15 residues. Germline V gene lookup returns CDR1 LNHNV and CDR2 YYDKDF (reference sequence). Written as DNA, the CDR3 is TGTGCCACCAGCAGCGGGCAGGGGACTGCCTACGAGCAGTACTTC. The encoded protein is CATSSGQGTAYEQYF.

A single count supports this clone. The chain is built from TRBV19 and TRBJ2-7; 12 nucleotides match TRBD2. Losses at the gene ends were 3 bases for V and 7 bases for J; bases not matched to a gene: 4. The V gene's germline CDR1 is LNHDA and CDR2 SQIVND (reference sequence). CDR3 length: 14 amino acids. The CDR3 DNA sequence: TGTGCCAGTAGTATCCCACTAGCGGGAGGAGAGCAGTACTTC. Its translation: CASSIPLAGGEQYF.

The chain combines TRBV20-1 with TRBJ2-7; TRBD2 is a possible D gene (7 bases). Germline CDR1 is DFQATT and CDR2 is SNEGSKA (reference sequence). V lost 6 bases and J lost 4, with 10 bases in between. The CDR3 length is 11 residues. The CDR3 region is CSAKGGYEQYF. In DNA form, the CDR3 reads TGCAGTGCAAAGGGGGGGTACGAGCAGTACTTC.

V usage is TRBV6-5 and J usage is TRBJ2-3, with D unresolved. Trimming pared 0 bases from V and 4 bases from J, leaving 14 bases between. The CDR3 spans 16 residues. CDR1 is MNHEY, CDR2 SVGAGI, per germline. The CDR3 bases are TGTGCCAGCAGTTACTCGTCGGAGCGTGGCTCAGATACGCAGTATTTT. It is translated as CASSYSSERGSDTQYF.

This sequence joins TRBV7-2 and TRBJ1-1; the D is unclear. V lost 2 bases, J lost 1 base, and 11 bases lay in between. The CDR3 has 15 residues. CDR1 SGHTA and CDR2 FQGNSA come from the germline V gene. In DNA, the CDR3 is TGTGCCAGCAGCTTACTGAGCCTCGGGAACACTGAAGCTTTCTTT. Its protein product is CASSLLSLGNTEAFF.

The chain recombines TRBV6-1 with TRBJ2-5; no clear D gene. Deletions cut 6 bases from V and 5 bases from J, with 13 bases between. CDR1 is MNHNS and CDR2 is SASEGT in the germline V gene. The CDR3 is 13 amino acids. The CDR3 DNA reads TGTGCCAGCAGGGACGTAGTAATCGAGACCCAGTACTTC. It yields the protein CASRDVVIETQYF.